These 31 T cell receptor beta chains share one sample of origin, sequenced in a study of identical twins' blood T cells. TCRdb passed the 5' RACE reads through MiXCR, listing each CDR3 protein once. In the table there are 350,000 to 450,000 distinct CDR3 sequences, 28% of which are singletons. The material sequenced was PBMCs. Receptor source: a woman aged 18 to 55 in good health.

A few counts support this clonotype. The chain couples TRBV28 to TRBJ1-2; D call uncertain. CDR3 size: 14 residues. CDR1 is MDHEN, CDR2 SYDVKM, per germline. Between the trimmed V and J ends, which lost 5 bases and 9 bases, there was a span of 19 bases. This CDR3 reads CASSPTSVRPRYTF. The CDR3 bases are TGTGCCAGCAGTCCTACATCAGTTCGTCCGCGCTACACCTTC.

The chain joins TRBV7-9 to TRBJ1-2; D call uncertain. The CDR3 length is 12 residues. V was trimmed by 7 bases and J by 3 bases, leaving 9 bases between them. CDR1 and CDR2 from the germline V gene are SEHNR and FQNEAQ (reference sequence). The DNA of the CDR3 is TGTGCCAGCATCTTTGGGGACTATGGCTACACCTTC. This translates into CASIFGDYGYTF.

The chain combines TRBV5-1 with TRBJ1-1; a possible D gene is TRBD1 (6 bases). V shed 5 bases and J shed 2 bases, with 16 bases lying between them. This CDR3 comprises 15 residues. Per the germline V gene, CDR1 is SGHRS and CDR2 is YFSETQ. The CDR3 nucleotides read TGCGCCAGCAGTCGGGACACCACATACAACACTGAAGCTTTCTTT. Its protein product is CASSRDTTYNTEAFF.

The chain combines TRBV5-1 with TRBJ2-3; D remains ambiguous. The CDR3 runs 13 residues. With 0 bases removed from V and 2 bases from J, the gap between germline ends came to 4 bases. CDR1 is SGHRS and CDR2 is YFSETQ in the germline V gene. The DNA of the CDR3 is TGCGCCAGCAGCTTGGACCCCACAGATACGCAGTATTTT. Protein sequence: CASSLDPTDTQYF. The whole variable domain, remainder taken from reference TRBV5-1 and TRBJ2-3, is KAGVTQTPRYLIKTRGQQVTLSCSPISGHRSVSWYQQTPGQGLQFLFEYFSETQRNKGNFPGRFSGRQFSNSRSEMNVSTLELGDSALYLCASSLDPTDTQYFGPGTRLTVL.

The CDR3 DNA sequence: TGTGCCAGCAGCCAAGTCCCTAGCGGGGGGCCTAATGAGCAGTTCTTC. This translates into CASSQVPSGGPNEQFF. The chain employs TRBV14 and TRBJ2-1, with 11 positions matching TRBD2. The CDR3 is made up of 16 amino acids. Germline assignment: CDR1 SGHDN and CDR2 FVKESK. The V gene end was trimmed by 1 base and the J gene end by 7 bases; junction bases not matched to a gene: 6.

The rearrangement joins TRBV2 to TRBJ1-1; no firm D call. The ends were cut back, 8 bases at V and 1 base at J, with 17 bases in the middle. CDR1 is SNHLY, CDR2 FYNNEI, per germline. The CDR3 length is 15 residues. CDR3 region: CASRPPGRANTEAFF. CDR3 sequence (DNA): TGTGCCAGCCGACCCCCGGGCCGGGCGAACACTGAAGCTTTCTTT. The variable domain in full, completed from reference TRBV2 and TRBJ1-1, reads EPEVTQTPSHQVTQMGQEVILRCVPISNHLYFYWYRQILGQKVEFLVSFYNNEISEKSEIFDDQFSVERPDGSNFTLKIRSTKLEDSAMYFCASRPPGRANTEAFFGQGTRLTVV.

This clonotype has more than one count but fewer than ten. The chain is built from TRBV20-1 and TRBJ1-5; TRBD1 matches 9 bases. Germline V gene sequence: CDR1 DFQATT, CDR2 SNEGSKA (reference sequence). The length of the CDR3 is 15 residues. J gave up 3 bases and V 0 bases, and 3 bases lay outside the gene matches. This chain's CDR3 is CSAREGTGNNQPQHF. The CDR3 DNA follows: TGCAGTGCTAGAGAGGGGACAGGGAACAATCAGCCCCAGCATTTT.

In its sample, this clonotype was seen a few times. V is TRBV27 and J is TRBJ1-5; a possible D gene is TRBD1 (5 bases). The CDR3 runs to 16 residues. CDR1 is MNHEY and CDR2 is SMNVEV in the germline V gene (reference sequence). Trimming removed 8 bases from V and 0 bases from J, with 17 bases in between. The CDR3 loop is CASGKQGSYSNQPQHF. In nucleotides, the CDR3 is TGTGCCAGCGGAAAGCAGGGAAGTTATAGCAATCAGCCCCAGCATTTT.

This chain connects TRBV10-3 to TRBJ1-4, with unresolved D. CDR3 length: 13 residues. The germline V and J ends were trimmed by 2 bases and 10 bases, with 11 bases remaining between them. Looked up from germline, CDR1 is ENHRY and CDR2 is SYGVKD. CDR3 in DNA: TGTGCCATCAGTGAGGGAGGTCAAGGAAAACTGTTTTTT. Protein sequence: CAISEGGQGKLFF.

V and J are TRBV7-9 and TRBJ1-4; D ambiguous. Germline CDR1 reads SEHNR; CDR2 reads FQNEAQ (reference sequence). The CDR3 has 14 residues. Trimming pared 5 bases from V and 4 bases from J, leaving 11 bases between. The CDR3 reads CASSLHGLNEKLFF. In nucleotides, the CDR3 is TGTGCCAGCAGCCTCCACGGCCTTAATGAAAAACTGTTTTTT.

V is TRBV29-1 and J is TRBJ2-7; 8 bases align to TRBD1. With V trimmed by 1 base and J by 4 bases, 9 bases remained unmatched. This CDR3 has 15 residues. The germline CDR1 and CDR2 sequences are SQVTM and ANQGSEA. The CDR3: CSVEGAGGAFYEQYF. The CDR3, as DNA: TGCAGCGTTGAAGGCGCAGGGGGCGCTTTTTACGAGCAGTACTTC.

The table lists this clonotype with a few counts. The V gene is TRBV5-8, the J gene TRBJ2-1, with D possibly matching TRBD1 (6 bases). The germline CDR1 and CDR2 sequences are SGHTS and YDEGEE. The CDR3 consists of 15 residues. V was cut by 1 base and J by 7 bases, with 15 bases left in between. Here the CDR3 DNA reads TGTGCCAGCAGCTTGAGGGGGACAAGGAAAAATGAGCAGTTCTTC. Translated: CASSLRGTRKNEQFF.

The rearrangement links TRBV20-1 to TRBJ1-5; D is possibly TRBD1 (6 bases). Germline CDR1 reads DFQATT; CDR2 reads SNEGSKA (reference sequence). The CDR3 has 13 amino acids. Trimming cost V 3 bases and J 4 bases, with 10 bases left between them. CDR3 coding DNA: TGCAGTGCTAGTCGCGACAGGAATCAGCCCCAGCATTTT. Encoded protein: CSASRDRNQPQHF.

The chain joins TRBV10-2 to TRBJ1-5; perhaps TRBD1 as D (6 bases). Germline CDR1 is WSHSY and CDR2 is SAAADI. V shed 3 bases and J shed 13 bases, with 13 bases lying between them. The CDR3 has 12 amino acids. The CDR3 DNA is TGCGCCAGCAGTGACGGCTCGGACAGACAGCATTTT. Translation: CASSDGSDRQHF.

The chain has TRBV7-2 and TRBJ1-3, with a tentative D call TRBD1 (5 bases). V shed 5 bases and J shed 4 bases, with 15 bases lying between them. There are 15 residues in the CDR3. The germline V gene has CDR1 SGHTA and CDR2 FQGNSA. The CDR3 region is CASSLNMGQGNTIYF. The CDR3 DNA is TGTGCCAGCAGCCTTAACATGGGGCAAGGAAACACCATATATTTT.

The chain is built from TRBV3-1 and TRBJ1-3; D possibly corresponds to TRBD1 (5 bases). V lost 3 bases, J lost 0 bases, and 12 bases lay in between. In germline, CDR1 is LGHDT, CDR2 YNNKEL (reference sequence). The CDR3 spans 16 residues. As DNA, the CDR3 is TGTGCCAGCAGCCACGGGGACTCGGGCTCTGGAAACACCATATATTTT. Protein: CASSHGDSGSGNTIYF.

This chain links TRBV5-1 with TRBJ1-1, with TRBD1 matching over 8 bases. The CDR3 totals 16 residues. V shed 2 bases, J shed 4 bases, and the junction held 10 bases outside the gene matches. Germline CDR1 SGHRS, CDR2 YFSETQ. The CDR3, as DNA: TGCGCCAGCAGCTTTGGGGGCACCACAGGGGGCACTGAAGCTTTCTTT. It encodes CASSFGGTTGGTEAFF.

This chain uses TRBV5-6 with TRBJ2-2, with 12 bases lining up with TRBD2. This CDR3 has 16 residues. Germline V gene sequence: CDR1 SGHDT, CDR2 YYEEEE. J lost 4 bases, V lost 5 bases, and 6 bases had no gene match. For the CDR3, the DNA is TGTGCCAGCAGGAGACTAGCGGGAGTGCGCACCGGGGAGCTGTTTTTT. Translation gives CASRRLAGVRTGELFF. Full variable domain (remainder filled in from reference TRBV5-6 and TRBJ2-2): DAGVTQSPTHLIKTRGQQVTLRCSPKSGHDTVSWYQQALGQGPQFIFQYYEEEERQRGNFPDRFSGHQFPNYSSELNVNALLLGDSALYLCASRRLAGVRTGELFFGEGSRLTVL.

The rearrangement links TRBV6-1 to TRBJ1-2; D gene unclear. Germline V gene data show CDR1 as MNHNS and CDR2 as SASEGT. Trimming left V 3 bases short and J 8 bases short, with 16 bases between. The CDR3 spans 14 residues. The CDR3 reads CASSERSLYQGYTF. CDR3 DNA sequence: TGTGCCAGCAGTGAGAGGTCTCTTTACCAGGGCTACACCTTC.

This clonotype turned up a few times. The chain has TRBV10-3 and TRBJ2-3, with D possibly matching TRBD1 (6 bases). CDR1 and CDR2 from the germline V gene are ENHRY and SYGVKD. V was cut by 11 bases and J by 1 base, with 13 bases left in between. The CDR3 extends over 13 amino acids. The CDR3 loop is CAAGDPGTDTQYF. The CDR3 DNA is TGTGCCGCAGGGGACCCGGGCACAGATACGCAGTATTTT.

V usage is TRBV7-2 and J usage is TRBJ2-1; 11 nucleotides agree with TRBD2. The V and J ends lost 1 base and 8 bases, in that order; junction bases with no gene match: 7. Germline V lookup: CDR1 SGHTA, CDR2 FQGNSA. This CDR3 spans 16 amino acids. CDR3 in amino acids: CASSLDWLAGGYEQFF. In DNA, the CDR3 is TGTGCCAGCAGCTTAGATTGGCTAGCGGGAGGATATGAGCAGTTCTTC.

This clonotype was seen more than once but under ten times. The chain employs TRBV20-1 and TRBJ1-6; 8 nucleotides match TRBD1. V trimming: 3 bases; J trimming: 7 bases; junction bases outside the gene matches: 8. The CDR3 is made up of 15 amino acids. Germline V gene data show CDR1 as DFQATT and CDR2 as SNEGSKA (reference sequence). CDR3 coding DNA: TGCAGTGCTAGGCCAGACAGGGGTGCAAATTCACCCCTCCACTTT. Residues: CSARPDRGANSPLHF.

The gene calls are TRBV29-1 and TRBJ2-2; D call uncertain. The ends were cut back, 4 bases at V and 4 bases at J, with 10 bases in the middle. CDR3 length equals 13 residues. Looked up from germline, CDR1 is SQVTM and CDR2 is ANQGSEA. CDR3 sequence: CSVVVTLTGELFF. DNA for the CDR3: TGCAGCGTTGTTGTGACACTCACCGGGGAGCTGTTTTTT.

This clonotype was detected a few times. The chain carries TRBV4-3 and TRBJ2-1; D call uncertain. The CDR3 has 17 residues. V gave up 3 bases and J gave up 12 bases, with 27 bases separating them. CDR1 is LGHNA and CDR2 is YSLEER in the germline V gene. The CDR3 reads CASSQDSRTGLQPGQFF. In DNA, the CDR3 is TGCGCCAGCAGCCAGGATTCAAGGACCGGATTGCAACCGGGGCAGTTCTTC.

This chain joins TRBV29-1 and TRBJ2-3; D is perhaps TRBD1 (6 bases). The CDR3 has 14 amino acids. Trimming took off 7 bases at V and 6 bases at J, with 20 bases between the two ends. Germline V gene data show CDR1 as SQVTM and CDR2 as ANQGSEA. CDR3 in amino acids: CSADLKQGEDTQYF. CDR3 coding DNA: TGCAGCGCGGATCTAAAACAGGGAGAGGATACGCAGTATTTT.

This clonotype has ten or more counts. V usage is TRBV29-1 and J usage is TRBJ1-2; D possibly corresponds to TRBD1 (6 bases). The germline V gene has CDR1 SQVTM and CDR2 ANQGSEA. V dropped 0 bases and J dropped 8 bases, with 19 bases sitting between them. This CDR3 is 15 amino acids long. The CDR3 sequence: CSVEDLGQTSHGYTF. In nucleotides, the CDR3 is TGCAGCGTTGAAGACCTCGGACAGACCAGCCACGGCTACACCTTC.

The table lists this clonotype with a few counts. The chain employs TRBV12-3 or TRBV12-4 and TRBJ2-1, with TRBD2 identical over 15 bases. The CDR3 is 14 amino acids. Trimming cost V 3 bases and J 12 bases; bases outside gene matches: 3. Here the CDR3 DNA reads TGTGCCAGCAGTTTCGGACTAGCGGGGGGGCGGCAGTTCTTC. This encodes CASSFGLAGGRQFF.

This chain links TRBV19 with TRBJ2-2; D remains ambiguous. The CDR3 loop spans 15 amino acids. The germline CDR1 and CDR2 sequences are LNHDA and SQIVND (reference sequence). The ends were cut back, 8 bases at V and 5 bases at J, with 18 bases in the middle. CDR3 DNA: TGTGCCAGTGAAGGGTTAGGGCAAGGGACCGGGGAGCTGTTTTTT. It encodes CASEGLGQGTGELFF. Variable domain in full (rest from reference TRBV19 and TRBJ2-2): DGGITQSPKYLFRKEGQNVTLSCEQNLNHDAMYWYRQDPGQGLRLIYYSQIVNDFQKGDIAEGYSVSREKKESFPLTVTSAQKNPTAFYLCASEGLGQGTGELFFGEGSRLTVL.

V gene TRBV7-2 combines with J gene TRBJ1-2, with D possibly TRBD1 on 5 matching bases. V lost 5 bases, J lost 5 bases, and 12 bases lay in between. The CDR3 has 13 amino acids. Germline-derived CDR1 and CDR2 are SGHTA and FQGNSA. The CDR3 is CASSTGLFYGYTF. The CDR3 DNA follows: TGTGCCAGCAGCACGGGACTATTTTATGGCTACACCTTC.

With respect to this clonotype: A read error is likely, as this CDR3 ends without the conserved phenylalanine or tryptophan. V is TRBV29-1 and J is TRBJ1-1; a weak D match, TRBD1 (5 bases). Trimming shortened V by 6 bases and J by 4 bases, and 15 bases separated the two germline ends. Germline assignment: CDR1 SQVTM and CDR2 ANQGSEA. CDR3 length: 13 residues. CDR3 nucleotide sequence: TGCAGCGTAATGGTGGGCCAGGGCACTGAAGCTTTCCTT. Amino acids: CSVMVGQGTEAFL.

This clonotype was found a few times. This chain links TRBV11-2 with TRBJ2-7, with a weak D call TRBD2 (6 bases). The ends were cut back, 7 bases at V and 7 bases at J, with 17 bases in the middle. This CDR3 spans 13 amino acids. Germline V gives CDR1 SGHAT, CDR2 FQNNGV. CDR3 loop: CASNGGDPVEQYF. For the CDR3, the DNA is TGTGCCAGCAATGGAGGGGATCCGGTGGAGCAGTACTTC.